The clone carrying this T cell receptor beta chain showed up just once. Its antigen is unknown. The CDR3 has 14 residues. Germline V CDR1 and CDR2: SGHTA, FQGNSA. V lost 1 base to trimming and J lost 5 bases, with 9 bases between them. Donors had nominal health at sampling but likely had unrecorded immune exposures. These data originate in a study of cytomegalovirus exposure and HLA in healthy donors. The PCR contained 60 Vbeta and 13 Jbeta primers. Method: immunoSEQ multiplex PCR; TCRdb's copy keeps in-frame clones and lacks some. The data contain 150,000 to 200,000 clones, 70% to 80% of them singletons. Regarding the study as a whole: Information on immune exposure was restricted to one variable (CMV serostatus). Specific recognition of CMV antigens was confirmed in vitro for a few chains (all CMV-associated).

The chain links TRBV7-2 to TRBJ1-5; D possibly corresponds to TRBD1 (5 bases). The material sequenced was PBMCs. The TCR was taken from a woman aged 45-60 years in good health and CMV-seronegative. The DNA of the CDR3 is TGTGCCAGCAGCTTAGGTCCGGGGGATCAGCCCCAGCATTTT. It is translated as CASSLGPGDQPQHF.